This TCR beta chain derives from a study of T cells in Graves' hyperthyroidism and ophthalmopathy. This CDR3 region has 15 residues. Looked up from germline, CDR1 is MNHEY and CDR2 is SMNVEV (reference sequence). V lost 6 bases and J 2 bases, leaving 11 bases between the germline ends. RNA transcripts yielded amplified TCR beta CDR3 regions. A first-round RT-PCR of the TCR CDR3 used the HTBI primer set. TCRdb itself ran the multiplex PCR reads through MiXCR, one entry per CDR3 protein. The data hold some 700,000 distinct CDR3 sequences, with about 18% observed a single time. This clonotype appeared many times.

This clonotype was obtained from a man aged 50-59 years with Graves' hyperthyroidism. The chain has TRBV27 and TRBJ2-6; no clear D. What was sequenced was blood. CDR3 in DNA: TGTGCCAGCAGCCAATGGCTCGCTGGGGCCAACGTCCTGACTTTC. This gives the protein CASSQWLAGANVLTF.